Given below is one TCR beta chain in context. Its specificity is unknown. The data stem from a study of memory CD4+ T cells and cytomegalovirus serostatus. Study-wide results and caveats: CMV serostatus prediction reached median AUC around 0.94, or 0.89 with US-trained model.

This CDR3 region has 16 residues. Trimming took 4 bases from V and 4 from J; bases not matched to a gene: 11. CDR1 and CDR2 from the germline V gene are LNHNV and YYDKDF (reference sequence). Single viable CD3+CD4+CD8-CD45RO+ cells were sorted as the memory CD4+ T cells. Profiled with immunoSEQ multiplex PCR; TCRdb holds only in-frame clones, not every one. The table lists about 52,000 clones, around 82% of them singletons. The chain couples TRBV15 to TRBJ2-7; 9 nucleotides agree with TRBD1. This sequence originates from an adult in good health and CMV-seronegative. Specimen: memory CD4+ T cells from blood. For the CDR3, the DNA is TGTGCCACCAGCACTTCGGGGACAGGGCGGTCGTACGAGCAGTACTTC. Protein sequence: CATSTSGTGRSYEQYF.